This is a list of T cell receptor beta chains from one sample in a study of cytomegalovirus exposure and HLA in healthy donors. Assay used: immunoSEQ multiplex PCR; TCRdb lists only in-frame clones, some missing. This sample has approximately 170,000 clones, with about three quarters found just once. The sample was PBMCs. The receptor source for this set is a man between 18 and 35 years old in good health and CMV-seropositive. CDR3s include the opening cysteine and the closing phenylalanine or tryptophan. D genes are given only for firm matches. Where a row states a size, it is once, few, many or the class of an expanded clone; other rows omit it.

v_call clone_size d_call cdr3_aa
TRBV5-4 NA TRBD2 CASSLVAGGASVDIQYF
TRBV6-1 NA TRBD2 CASSDAASGRLNEQFF
TRBV5-1 NA NA CASSDERGVAAFF
TRBV6-1 NA TRBD2 CASRSGRASYNEQFF
TRBV28 NA TRBD1 CASSLNSGQGAGELFF
TRBV10-3 once NA CAISEGWGRYTEAFF
TRBV30 many TRBD2 CAWSPRGLAGRNEQFF
TRBV19 NA NA CASSMAQGPGQPQHF
TRBV28 NA NA CATTMGSGANVLTF
TRBV10-3 NA TRBD1 CATRTGHNQPQHF
TRBV2 NA TRBD1 CASRGTAQGTQYF
TRBV2 few TRBD2 CARGEGYQSTQYF
TRBV27 NA TRBD1 CASSLGQLHPANTGELFF
TRBV19 NA NA CASSMTANTEAFF
TRBV25-1 NA TRBD1 CASSESDTGAGYGYTF
TRBV6-1 NA TRBD1 CASSRDRQNTEAFF
TRBV7-9 few NA CASSLGGSRGTQYF
TRBV5-1 NA TRBD1 CASSLVDGQGAYGYTF
TRBV5-4 NA TRBD2 CASSLGGGVAKNIQYF
TRBV27 once NA CASSPNRVNTEAFF
TRBV6-6 NA TRBD1 CASSPGQAIFKEKLFF
TRBV11-3 NA NA CASSYLLGEPQETQYF
TRBV21-1 NA NA CASPRTSGRSGELFF
TRBV18 NA TRBD2 CASSPTPSGDNEQFF
TRBV29-1 NA TRBD1 CSVNPGGADYGYTF
TRBV5-4 NA NA CASSLGQGLSNTEAFF
TRBV14 NA TRBD2 CASSHQTGALAGGPITRFF
TRBV11-2 NA TRBD2 CASSLSGGAVGKTQYF
TRBV11-3 NA TRBD1 CASSVDRGGYNEQFF
TRBV7-2 NA NA CASSSRAGSGQLTF
TRBV27 NA NA CASSLRGGQPQHF
TRBV10-2 NA TRBD1 CASSGDRAKETQYF
TRBV7-2 NA NA CASSRGGVETQYF
TRBV7-2 NA TRBD2 CASSIRGGPSDTQYF
TRBV11-3 few TRBD2 CASSFSGTSGRGSEQFF
TRBV7-9 NA TRBD2 CASRDSSGRETQYF
TRBV4-2 once TRBD2 CASSPTSGTQETQYF
TRBV2 NA TRBD1 CASSGSNNPGQGARGYTF
TRBV5-4 NA NA CASSLAIAGISGNTIYF
TRBV5-5 NA NA CASSLAGGNTEAFF
TRBV7-8 NA NA CASSRSDTEAFF
TRBV28 few TRBD1 CASAIGQGAVEKLFF
TRBV2 NA NA CASSYAASGTF
TRBV6-6 NA NA CASTHSGKGNTEAFF
TRBV5-6 NA NA CASSPQALSNRAFF
TRBV7-8 NA NA CASSRNTDTQYF
TRBV30 NA NA CAWSLSVGLEGTEAFF
TRBV21-1 NA NA CASSKGVEWRTEAFF
TRBV4-2 few NA CASSQDSAKNIQYF
TRBV15 few NA CATSRDRGTEGRKLFF
TRBV5-1 NA NA CASSWEGPSGANYGYTF
TRBV28 NA TRBD1 CASSSGQGAPLGGYTF
TRBV7-2 NA TRBD1 CASSSTGGPNEKLFF
TRBV6-1 NA TRBD1 CASAGTGNQPQHF
TRBV25-1 NA NA CASSEEGSGTGQPQHF